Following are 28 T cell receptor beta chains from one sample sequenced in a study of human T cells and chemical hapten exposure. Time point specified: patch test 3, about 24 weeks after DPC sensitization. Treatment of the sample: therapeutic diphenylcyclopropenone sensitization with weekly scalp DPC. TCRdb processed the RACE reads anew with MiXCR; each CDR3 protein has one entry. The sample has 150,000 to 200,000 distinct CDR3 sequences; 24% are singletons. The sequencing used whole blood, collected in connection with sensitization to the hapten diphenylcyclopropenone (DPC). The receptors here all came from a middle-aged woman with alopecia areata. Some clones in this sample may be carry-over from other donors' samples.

CDR3 residues: CASSLRIGGEKLFF. The CDR3 coding sequence is TGTGCCAGCAGTTTGAGAATCGGCGGTGAAAAACTGTTTTTT. The chain links TRBV12-3 or TRBV12-4 to TRBJ1-4; no reliable D call. The CDR3 loop spans 14 amino acids. V was trimmed by 3 bases and J by 7 bases, leaving 12 bases between them.

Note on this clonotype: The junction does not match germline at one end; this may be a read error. In DNA form, the CDR3 reads TGCAGTGCCTGGGACAGGCCGGCCCACGTCCTGACTTTC. Translated: CSAWDRPAHVLTF. The genes are TRBV20-1 and TRBJ2-6; 8 bases are shared with TRBD1. This CDR3 has 13 amino acids. CDR1 and CDR2 (germline): DFQATT, SNEGSKA (reference sequence).

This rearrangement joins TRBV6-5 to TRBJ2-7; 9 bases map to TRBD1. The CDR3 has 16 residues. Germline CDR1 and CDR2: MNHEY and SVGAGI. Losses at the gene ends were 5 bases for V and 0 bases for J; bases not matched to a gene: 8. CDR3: CASSPAPGQGSYEQYF. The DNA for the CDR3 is TGTGCCAGCAGTCCGGCCCCGGGACAGGGCTCCTACGAGCAGTACTTC.

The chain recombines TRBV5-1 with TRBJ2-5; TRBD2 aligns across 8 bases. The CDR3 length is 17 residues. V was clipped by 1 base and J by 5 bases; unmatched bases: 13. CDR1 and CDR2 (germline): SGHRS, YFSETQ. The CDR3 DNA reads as TGCGCCAGCAGCTTGACCCCGGGGAGCGGGAGCGGTGAGACCCAGTACTTC. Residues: CASSLTPGSGSGETQYF.

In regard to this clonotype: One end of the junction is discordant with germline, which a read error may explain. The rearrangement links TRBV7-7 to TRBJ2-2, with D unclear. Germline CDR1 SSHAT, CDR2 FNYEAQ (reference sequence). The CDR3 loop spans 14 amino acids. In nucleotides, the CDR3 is TGTGCTAGCAGCTTGAACTGGGACACCGGGGAGCTGTTTTTT. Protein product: CASSLNWDTGELFF.

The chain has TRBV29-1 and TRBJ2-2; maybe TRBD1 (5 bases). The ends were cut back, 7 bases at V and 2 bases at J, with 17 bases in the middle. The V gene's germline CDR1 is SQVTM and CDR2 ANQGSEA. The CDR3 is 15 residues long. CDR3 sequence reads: CSAGQGNTNTGELFF. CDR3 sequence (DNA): TGCAGCGCCGGGCAGGGAAATACTAACACCGGGGAGCTGTTTTTT.

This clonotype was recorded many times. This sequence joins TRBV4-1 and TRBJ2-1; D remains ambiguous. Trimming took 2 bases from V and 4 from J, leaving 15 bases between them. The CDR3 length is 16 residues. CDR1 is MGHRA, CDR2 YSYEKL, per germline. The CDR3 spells CASSQIDMISYNEQFF. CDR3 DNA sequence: TGCGCCAGCAGCCAAATCGACATGATCTCTTACAATGAGCAGTTCTTC.

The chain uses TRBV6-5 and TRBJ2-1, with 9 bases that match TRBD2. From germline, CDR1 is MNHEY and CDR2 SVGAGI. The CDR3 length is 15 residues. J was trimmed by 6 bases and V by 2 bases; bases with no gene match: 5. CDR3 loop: CASSYDPSGINEQFF. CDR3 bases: TGTGCCAGCAGTTACGATCCTAGCGGGATCAATGAGCAGTTCTTC.

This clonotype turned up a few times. CDR3 nucleotides: TGTGCCAGCAGCCTCAGCCATAGCAATCAGCCCCAGCATTTT. Its protein is CASSLSHSNQPQHF. The chain recombines TRBV12-3 or TRBV12-4 with TRBJ1-5; D is uncertain. V lost 6 bases and J 0 bases, leaving 9 bases between the germline ends. The CDR3 covers 14 residues.

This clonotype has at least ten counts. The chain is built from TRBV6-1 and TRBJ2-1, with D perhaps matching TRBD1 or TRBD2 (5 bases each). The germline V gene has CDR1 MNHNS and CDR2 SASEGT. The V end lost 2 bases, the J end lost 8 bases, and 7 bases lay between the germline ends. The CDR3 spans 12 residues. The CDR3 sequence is CASSETGHEQFF. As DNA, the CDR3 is TGTGCCAGCAGTGAAACGGGGCATGAGCAGTTCTTC.

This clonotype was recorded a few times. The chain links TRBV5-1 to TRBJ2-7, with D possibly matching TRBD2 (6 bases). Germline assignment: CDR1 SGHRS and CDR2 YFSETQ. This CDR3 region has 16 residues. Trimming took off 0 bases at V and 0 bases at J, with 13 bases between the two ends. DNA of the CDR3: TGCGCCAGCAGCTTGGATCTAGCGTCTAACTCCTACGAGCAGTACTTC. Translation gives CASSLDLASNSYEQYF.

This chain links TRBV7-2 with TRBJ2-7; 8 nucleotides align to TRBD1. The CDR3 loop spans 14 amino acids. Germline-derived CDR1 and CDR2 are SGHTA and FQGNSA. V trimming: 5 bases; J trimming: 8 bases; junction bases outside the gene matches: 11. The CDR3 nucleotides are TGTGCCAGCAGCCCAGGGGGCGCGGGGTTACAGCAGTACTTC. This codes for CASSPGGAGLQQYF. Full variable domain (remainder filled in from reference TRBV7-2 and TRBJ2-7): GAGVSQSPSNKVTEKGKDVELRCDPISGHTALYWYRQSLGQGLEFLIYFQGNSAPDKSGLPSDRFSAERTGGSVSTLTIQRTQQEDSAVYLCASSPGGAGLQQYFGPGTRLTVT.

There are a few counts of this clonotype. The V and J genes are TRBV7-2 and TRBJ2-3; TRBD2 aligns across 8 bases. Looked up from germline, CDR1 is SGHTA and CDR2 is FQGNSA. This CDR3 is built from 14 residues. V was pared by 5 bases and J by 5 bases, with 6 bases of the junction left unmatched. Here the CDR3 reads CASSTGLGLDTQYF. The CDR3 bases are TGTGCCAGCAGCACGGGACTAGGGTTAGATACGCAGTATTTT.

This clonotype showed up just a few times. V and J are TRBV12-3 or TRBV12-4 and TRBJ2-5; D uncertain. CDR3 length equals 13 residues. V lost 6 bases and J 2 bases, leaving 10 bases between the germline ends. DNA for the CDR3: TGTGCCAGCAGCCCACGCCGTCAAGAGACCCAGTACTTC. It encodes CASSPRRQETQYF.

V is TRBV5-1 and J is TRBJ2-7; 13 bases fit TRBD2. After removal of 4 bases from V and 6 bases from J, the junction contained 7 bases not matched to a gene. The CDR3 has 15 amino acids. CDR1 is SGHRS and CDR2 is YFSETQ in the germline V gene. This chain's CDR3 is CASSPGLAGVLEQYF. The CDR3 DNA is TGCGCCAGCAGCCCAGGACTAGCGGGAGTCCTCGAGCAGTACTTC.

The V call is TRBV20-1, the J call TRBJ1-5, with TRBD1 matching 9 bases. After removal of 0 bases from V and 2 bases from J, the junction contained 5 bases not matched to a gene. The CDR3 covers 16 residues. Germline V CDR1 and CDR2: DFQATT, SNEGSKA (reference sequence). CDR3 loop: CSARDRGTGRNQPQHF. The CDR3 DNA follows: TGCAGTGCTAGAGATCGAGGGACAGGGCGCAATCAGCCCCAGCATTTT.

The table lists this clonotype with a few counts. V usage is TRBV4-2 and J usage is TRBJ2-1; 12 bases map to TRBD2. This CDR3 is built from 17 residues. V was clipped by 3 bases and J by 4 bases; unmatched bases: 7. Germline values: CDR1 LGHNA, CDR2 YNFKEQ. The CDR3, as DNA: TGTGCCAGCAGCCAGCGCTCGCTAGCGGGAGGGTACAATGAGCAGTTCTTC. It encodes CASSQRSLAGGYNEQFF.

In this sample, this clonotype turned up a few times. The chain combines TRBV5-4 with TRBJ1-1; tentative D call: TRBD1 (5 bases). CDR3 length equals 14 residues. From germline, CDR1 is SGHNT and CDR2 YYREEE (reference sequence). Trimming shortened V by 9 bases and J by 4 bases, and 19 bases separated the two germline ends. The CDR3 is CATINRPWGTEAFF. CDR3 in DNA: TGTGCCACCATTAACAGGCCCTGGGGCACTGAAGCTTTCTTT.

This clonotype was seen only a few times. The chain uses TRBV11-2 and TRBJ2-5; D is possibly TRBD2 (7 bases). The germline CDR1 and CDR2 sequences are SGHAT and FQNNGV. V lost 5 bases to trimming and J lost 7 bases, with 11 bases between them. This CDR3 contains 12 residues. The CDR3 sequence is CASSPRGATQYF. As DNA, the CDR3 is TGTGCCAGCAGCCCCCGGGGGGCGACCCAGTACTTC.

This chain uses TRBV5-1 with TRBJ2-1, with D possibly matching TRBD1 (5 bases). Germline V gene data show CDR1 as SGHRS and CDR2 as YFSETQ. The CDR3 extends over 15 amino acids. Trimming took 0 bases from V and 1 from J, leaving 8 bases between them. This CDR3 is CASSLEGSSYNEQFF. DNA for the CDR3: TGCGCCAGCAGCTTGGAGGGGTCATCCTACAATGAGCAGTTCTTC.

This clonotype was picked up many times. The chain's CDR3 is CASRDGGERRPQHF. In DNA form, the CDR3 reads TGTGCCAGCAGGGATGGAGGGGAGAGGCGGCCCCAGCATTTT. The chain couples TRBV28 to TRBJ1-5, with D tentatively TRBD1 (5 bases). The germline V gene encodes CDR1 MDHEN and CDR2 SYDVKM. This CDR3 comprises 14 residues. V lost 6 bases and J lost 9, with 18 bases in between. The full variable domain, with the rest looked up from reference TRBV28 and TRBJ1-5, is DVKVTQSSRYLVKRTGEKVFLECVQDMDHENMFWYRQDPGLGLRLIYFSYDVKMKEKGDIPEGYSVSREKKERFSLILESASTNQTSMYLCASRDGGERRPQHFGDGTRLSIL.

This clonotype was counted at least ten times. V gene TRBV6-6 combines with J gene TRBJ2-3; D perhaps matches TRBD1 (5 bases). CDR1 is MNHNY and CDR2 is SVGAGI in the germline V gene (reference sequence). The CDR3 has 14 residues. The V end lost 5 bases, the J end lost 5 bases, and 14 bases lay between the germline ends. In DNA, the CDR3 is TGTGCCAGCAGTGACTTGGGGCCGTTAGATACGCAGTATTTT. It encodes CASSDLGPLDTQYF.

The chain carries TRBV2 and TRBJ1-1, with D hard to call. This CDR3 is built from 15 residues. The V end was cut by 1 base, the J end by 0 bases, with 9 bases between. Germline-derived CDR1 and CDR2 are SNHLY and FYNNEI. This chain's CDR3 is CASSEEMAVNTEAFF. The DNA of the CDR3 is TGTGCCAGCAGTGAAGAAATGGCGGTGAACACTGAAGCTTTCTTT.

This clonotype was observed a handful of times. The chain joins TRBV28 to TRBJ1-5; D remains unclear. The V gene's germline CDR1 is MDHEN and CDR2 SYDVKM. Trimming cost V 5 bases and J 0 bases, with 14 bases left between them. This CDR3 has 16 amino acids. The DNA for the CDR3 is TGTGCCAGCAGTCCCCGGGAGAATTATAGCAATCAGCCCCAGCATTTT. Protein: CASSPRENYSNQPQHF.

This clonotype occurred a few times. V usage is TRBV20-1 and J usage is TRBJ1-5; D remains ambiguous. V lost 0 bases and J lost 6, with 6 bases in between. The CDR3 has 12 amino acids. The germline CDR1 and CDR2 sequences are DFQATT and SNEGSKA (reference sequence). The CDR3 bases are TGCAGTGCTAGAGATAGTACTCAGCCCCAGCATTTT. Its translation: CSARDSTQPQHF.

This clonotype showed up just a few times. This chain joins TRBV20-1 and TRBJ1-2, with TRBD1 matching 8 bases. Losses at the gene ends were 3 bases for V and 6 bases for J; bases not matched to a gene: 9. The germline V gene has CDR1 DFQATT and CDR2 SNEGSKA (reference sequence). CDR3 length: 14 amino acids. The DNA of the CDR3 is TGCAGTGCTAGTAAGAATGGACAGGGAAATGGCTACACCTTC. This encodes CSASKNGQGNGYTF.

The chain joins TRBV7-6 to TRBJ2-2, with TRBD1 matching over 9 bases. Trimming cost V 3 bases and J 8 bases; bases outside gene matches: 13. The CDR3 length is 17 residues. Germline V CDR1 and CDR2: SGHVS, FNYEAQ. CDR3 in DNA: TGTGCCAGCAGCTTGTCCCGGGACAGGGCCCGCTCAGGGGAGCTGTTTTTT. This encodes CASSLSRDRARSGELFF.

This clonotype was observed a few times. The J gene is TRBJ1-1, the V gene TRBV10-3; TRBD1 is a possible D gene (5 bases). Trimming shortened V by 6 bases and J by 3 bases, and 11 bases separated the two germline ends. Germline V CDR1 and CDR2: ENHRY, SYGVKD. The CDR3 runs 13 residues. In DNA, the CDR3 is TGTGCCATCAGCAGGGAGGGTGACACTGAAGCTTTCTTT. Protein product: CAISREGDTEAFF.